This TCR beta chain comes out of a study of regulatory T cells in long-lasting Graves disease. Study-level results: Relative to new patients (approximately 960), persistent patients exhibited greater sharing of public clonotypes (around 3,000).

As for time point: newly diagnosed GD, antithyroid drugs for less than 3 months. From RNA extracted from PBMCs, the TCR library was made. This clonotype appeared a few times. The antigen is not known. Arm-PCR with iRepertoire HTBI primers amplified the CDR3 regions for these TCR beta libraries. TCRdb recomputed calls from the multiplex PCR reads with MiXCR, one row per CDR3 protein. The table records roughly 430,000 distinct CDR3 sequences, approximately 16% of them present only once. This same sample was also taken into another study, of T cells in Graves' hyperthyroidism and ophthalmopathy. That paper adds: The blood repertoire included most of the expanded thyroid clonotypes above 0.001.

This clonotype was sampled from a woman in her twenties or thirties with Graves disease. The sequenced sample was peripheral blood mononuclear cells (PBMCs), obtained at new diagnosis, from a patient treated with antithyroid drugs.

CDR3 nucleotides: TGTGCCACCAAACGCGGGACGGGCACCGGGGAGCTGTTTTTT. It yields the protein CATKRGTGTGELFF. The rearrangement links TRBV19 to TRBJ2-2; a possible D gene is TRBD2 (6 bases). V lost 10 bases to trimming and J lost 4 bases, with 16 bases between them. CDR3 length: 14 residues. Germline loops: CDR1 LNHDA, CDR2 SQIVND (reference sequence).